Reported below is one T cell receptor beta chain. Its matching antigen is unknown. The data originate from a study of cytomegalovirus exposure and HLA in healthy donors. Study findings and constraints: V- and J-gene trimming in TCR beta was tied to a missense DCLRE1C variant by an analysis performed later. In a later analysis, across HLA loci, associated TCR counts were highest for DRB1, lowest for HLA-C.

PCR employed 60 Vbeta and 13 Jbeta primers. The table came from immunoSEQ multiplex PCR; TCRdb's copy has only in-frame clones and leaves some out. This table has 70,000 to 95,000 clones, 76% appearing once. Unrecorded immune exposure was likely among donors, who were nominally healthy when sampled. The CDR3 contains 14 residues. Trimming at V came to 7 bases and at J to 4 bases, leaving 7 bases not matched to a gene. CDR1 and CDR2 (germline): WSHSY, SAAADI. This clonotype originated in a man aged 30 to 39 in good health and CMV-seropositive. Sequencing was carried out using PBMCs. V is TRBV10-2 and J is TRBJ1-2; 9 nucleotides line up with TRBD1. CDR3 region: CASTAGQGSYGYTF. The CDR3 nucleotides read TGCGCCAGCACTGCGGGACAGGGTAGCTATGGCTACACCTTC.